This T cell receptor beta chain came from a study of early T cells in non-severe SARS-CoV-2 infection (TCRdb year 2021). Regarding the research as a whole: Because TCR sequencing relied on bulk RNA taken from unsorted whole blood, pairing of alpha and beta chains was not possible.

A remark on this clonotype: Its antigen specificity is not known. No base-level quality is on record; no much larger clone is a single base apart.

The CDR3 sequence holds 14 residues, the cysteine and phenylalanine included. Only the CDR3 DNA is retained, 42 bases long and in frame from the first base. The trim is 0 bases for V and 4 bases for J, with a gap of 9 bases between the germline ends. The germline V gene encodes CDR1 SGHRS and CDR2 YFSETQ. This was a case-control study nested in a cohort of healthcare workers in London, UK, who had nasopharyngeal swab PCR tests and blood samples taken every week. Healthcare workers were recruited during the week of the UK lockdown, between 23 and 31 March 2020, and followed weekly for up to roughly 15 weeks. Paper-wide results and their limitations: VDJdb matching was skewed toward anti-spike CD8 responses and likely underestimated virus-specific expansions by missing private and CD4 specificities.

Libraries were built with 5' RACE. Instrument used: NextSeq 500. In the TCR library protocol, unique molecular identifiers were attached to individual cDNA molecules to correct for PCR bias and sequencing error. Both TCR alpha and beta chains were sequenced, and tight co-correlation was observed between alpha and beta sequence abundances in each sample. The original methods were these. V gene, J gene and CDR3 annotation of TCR sequences was performed with Decombinator V4. Expanded TCRs were defined as changing significantly between any two time points under a Poisson model with p below 0.0001. TCR abundances were normalised to the total number of TCRs sequenced in each sample and reported as counts per million. TRAV1-2 paired with TRAJ12, TRAJ20 or TRAJ33 defined MAIT TCRs, while TRAV10 paired with TRAJ18 defined iNKT TCRs. VDJdb, accessed 1 November 2021, was searched for CMV, EBV and SARS-CoV-2 annotated TCRs, with TCRs annotated for multiple antigens excluded. The raw public reads went through TCRdb reprocessing: fastp at Q25, MiXCR clone calling, in-frame beta chains kept. Each entry merges the rows of one CDR3 protein and shows their most common DNA and genes. The V and J calls, along with clone size, are taken from TCRdb and not from the paper's own processing. The table for this sample lists tens of thousands of distinct CDR3 sequences; approximately 6% of them were counted only once. The ten largest clones take up about 4.7% of the sample.

The chain is encoded by TRBV5-1 joined to TRBJ2-3, and TRBD2 may be the D gene, going by 5 matching bases. The sample here was whole blood, taken at baseline. The clonotype was recovered from an adult who was a healthcare worker with PCR-confirmed SARS-CoV-2 infection or an uninfected control (not recorded which). CDR3 loop: CASSLGLAADTQYF. The DNA is TGCGCCAGCAGCTTGGGCCTAGCCGCAGATACGCAGTATTTT. The CDR3 plus the reference TRBV5-1 and TRBJ2-3 genes for the other parts give the full variable domain: KAGVTQTPRYLIKTRGQQVTLSCSPISGHRSVSWYQQTPGQGLQFLFEYFSETQRNKGNFPGRFSGRQFSNSRSEMNVSTLELGDSALYLCASSLGLAADTQYFGPGTRLTVL.